Listed below are T cell receptor beta chains from one sample, sequenced in a study of blood T cell repertoires in COVID-19. The data were produced by immunoSEQ multiplex PCR, yet TCRdb's version contains in-frame clones alone and is incomplete. The sample records hundreds of thousands of clones, about 87% being singletons. Material for sequencing was PBMCs or T cells enriched from blood (not recorded which). Receptors were obtained from a man between 50 and 59 years old who had been exposed to COVID-19. The CDR3 runs from the conserved cysteine through the conserved F or W. D genes are given only for firm matches. The size of a clone is reported for some rows only, either as once, few or many, or as a class for expanded clones.

-	TRBV5-5	TRBD1	TRBJ1-2	TGTGCCAAACCTCAGGGGGGAGGTGTTAACTATGGCTACACCTTC	CAKPQGGGVNYGYTF
-	TRBV28	-	TRBJ1-1	TGTGCCAGCAGTTTACCCCAGGGCAACACTGAAGCTTTCTTT	CASSLPQGNTEAFF
-	TRBV27	TRBD1	TRBJ2-6	TGTGCCAGCAGCTTAACCGGGACAGGGGTATGGGATCCCTCTGGGGCCAACGTCCTGACTTTC	CASSLTGTGVWDPSGANVLTF
-	TRBV5-1	TRBD1	TRBJ1-5	TGCGCCAGCAGCTTGACAGGGGATAGCAATCAGCCCCAGCATTTT	CASSLTGDSNQPQHF
few	TRBV3-1/TRBV3-2	-	TRBJ1-4	TGTGCCAGCAGCCCTCTGCTAAGGGGGGGAAATGAAAAACTGTTTTTT	CASSPLLRGGNEKLFF
-	TRBV6-1	TRBD2	TRBJ2-2	TGTGCCAGCAGTGAACCTAGCGGGGGCACCGGGGAGCTGTTTTTT	CASSEPSGGTGELFF
-	TRBV24-1	-	TRBJ2-3	TGTGCCACCAGTGATTTCGGGAGTTACACAGATACGCAGTATTTT	CATSDFGSYTDTQYF
-	TRBV19	-	TRBJ1-3	TGTGCCACCGGGATTGAGGAACGGGGAAACACCATATATTTT	CATGIEERGNTIYF
-	TRBV27	TRBD1	TRBJ2-5	TGTGCCAGCAGTTTCAGGGGGATGGGGACCCAGTACTTC	CASSFRGMGTQYF
-	TRBV28	TRBD1	TRBJ1-1	TGTGCCAGCACCGCGAGACAGGGAGCTTTCTTT	CASTARQGAFF
-	TRBV18	-	TRBJ1-1	TGTGCCAGCTCACCACAGAGCAGTAGGGGAGCTTTCTTT	CASSPQSSRGAFF
few	TRBV7-9	-	TRBJ1-1	TGTGCCAGCAGTCCTCAGGGGAACACTGAAGCTTTCTTT	CASSPQGNTEAFF
-	TRBV2	-	TRBJ1-2	TGTGCCAGCAGTGGGGGCAGTAACTATGGCTACACCTTC	CASSGGSNYGYTF
-	TRBV12-5	-	TRBJ2-5	TGTGCTAGTGGTTTGGTGGAGGAGACCCAGTACTTC	CASGLVEETQYF
-	TRBV9	-	TRBJ2-3	TGTGCCAGCAGCGTAGGTAGCGAAAGTGGAGATACGCAGTATTTT	CASSVGSESGDTQYF
-	TRBV28	-	TRBJ2-1	TGTGCCCACGGGAGCTCCTACAATGAGCAGTTCTTC	CAHGSSYNEQFF
-	TRBV15	-	TRBJ1-2	TGTGCCACCAGCAGGGCCCAGGGTACCTATGGCTACACCTTC	CATSRAQGTYGYTF
-	TRBV9	TRBD2	TRBJ2-2	TGTGCCAGCAGCCAACGAGGACTAGCGGGAGGGTGGTTGTTTTTT	CASSQRGLAGGWLFF
-	TRBV9	-	TRBJ1-2	TGTGCCAGCAGCATGGGTGGTGCAGGGAACTATGGCTACACCTTC	CASSMGGAGNYGYTF
few	TRBV4-1	-	TRBJ1-3	TGCGCCAGCAGCCAAGATTCAGGTTTGGGAAACACCATATATTTT	CASSQDSGLGNTIYF
-	TRBV28	TRBD1	TRBJ2-2	TGTGCCAGCAGTTACTACAGGGGGAGCACCGGGGAGCTGTTTTTT	CASSYYRGSTGELFF
-	TRBV3-1/TRBV3-2	TRBD1	TRBJ1-2	TGTGCCAGCAGCCAAAACAGGGGATATAACTATGGCTACACCTTC	CASSQNRGYNYGYTF
once	TRBV24-1	-	TRBJ1-1	TGTGCCACCAGTGAGTCTTGGAACACTGAAGCTTTCTTT	CATSESWNTEAFF
-	TRBV11-3	-	TRBJ1-4	TGTGCCAGCAGCGCCGGAAGCGGAGGAAAACTGTTTTTT	CASSAGSGGKLFF
-	TRBV6-5	TRBD1	TRBJ1-1	TGTGCCAGCAGGGGACAGGGGCTCACTGAAGCTTTCTTT	CASRGQGLTEAFF
-	TRBV6-5	-	TRBJ1-3	TGTGCCAGCAGTTACGGGGGGATCACTGGAAACACCATATATTTT	CASSYGGITGNTIYF
-	TRBV3-1/TRBV3-2	-	TRBJ2-7	TGTGCCAGCAGCCAACACCGGAGCGAGCAGTACTTC	CASSQHRSEQYF
-	TRBV10-1	-	TRBJ2-2	TGCGCCAGCAGTGACGCGGCAGATTCCTCGAACACCGGGGAGCTGTTTTTT	CASSDAADSSNTGELFF
-	TRBV28	TRBD1	TRBJ1-4	TGTGCCAGCAGCCCAATACAGGGGACTAATGAAAAACTGTTTTTT	CASSPIQGTNEKLFF
-	TRBV2	-	TRBJ2-2	TGTGCCAGCACTGAACCCCCCGGCAGGGCGAACACCGGGGAGCTGTTTTTT	CASTEPPGRANTGELFF
-	TRBV30	-	TRBJ1-2	TGTGCCTGGAGTCGTGAAGGGGGTAACGGCTACACCTTC	CAWSREGGNGYTF
few	TRBV7-9	TRBD1	TRBJ1-3	TGTGCCAGCAGCCTCACCCCGGGACAGGGGTCTGGAAACACCATATATTTT	CASSLTPGQGSGNTIYF
once	TRBV19	-	TRBJ1-4	TGTGCCAGTAGTACCGGGGGTTCTAATGAAAAACTGTTTTTT	CASSTGGSNEKLFF
-	TRBV24-1	-	TRBJ2-4	TGTGCCACCAGTGATGCAGGGATCAAAAACATTCAGTACTTC	CATSDAGIKNIQYF
-	TRBV6-5	-	TRBJ2-2	TGTGCCAGCAGGTTGGGACATTCGAACACCGGGGAGCTGTTTTTT	CASRLGHSNTGELFF
-	TRBV6-5	TRBD1	TRBJ1-1	TGTGCCAGCAGAACCCTTCAGGGGGTAGTCTTT	CASRTLQGVVF
-	TRBV6-5	TRBD1	TRBJ1-6	TGTGCCAGCAGTTACAACGACAGGGTTCATTCACCCCTCCACTTT	CASSYNDRVHSPLHF
-	TRBV30	TRBD2	TRBJ2-1	TGTGCCTCCCGCAAGGTAGCGGGCTACAATGAGCAGTTCTTC	CASRKVAGYNEQFF
-	TRBV19	-	TRBJ1-1	TGTGCCAGTAGTATGCAGGGCTACACTGAAGCTTTCTTT	CASSMQGYTEAFF
once	TRBV7-2	-	TRBJ1-1	TGTGCCAGCAGCTCACAGGGAGTTGGTACTGAAGCTTTCTTT	CASSSQGVGTEAFF
-	TRBV19	-	TRBJ1-5	TGTGCCAGTAGCCCCCCGGGACACAGCAATCAGCCCCAGCATTTT	CASSPPGHSNQPQHF
-	TRBV7-6	-	TRBJ1-1	TGTGCCAGCAGCTTAGGACAGGCGAGTAACACTGAAGCTTTCTTT	CASSLGQASNTEAFF
-	TRBV29-1	-	TRBJ1-1	TGCAGCGTTGTAGACAGGGAAGCTTTCTTT	CSVVDREAFF
-	TRBV10-3	-	TRBJ1-1	TGTGCCATCAGTGAAGAGGGCCCCTTGAACACTGAAGCTTTCTTT	CAISEEGPLNTEAFF
-	TRBV5-4	-	TRBJ1-2	TGTGCCAGCAGCTTGGTTCAGGGGTCCAACTATGGCTACACCTTC	CASSLVQGSNYGYTF
-	TRBV19	TRBD1	TRBJ1-4	TGTGCCAGTATTGGACAGGGCGACGAAAAACTGTTTTTT	CASIGQGDEKLFF
-	TRBV2	-	TRBJ2-2	TGTGCCAGCAGCTCCCAAGGACATTCGAACACCGGGGAGCTGTTTTTT	CASSSQGHSNTGELFF
-	TRBV5-8	-	TRBJ2-3	TGTGCCAGCAGCTTTTTCGGAGCATCTAGCACAGATACGCAGTATTTT	CASSFFGASSTDTQYF
-	TRBV19	TRBD1	TRBJ2-4	TGTGCCAGTAGTCCCCGGACAGGCCGTTTAACTCTAGCCAAAAACATTCAGTACTTC	CASSPRTGRLTLAKNIQYF
-	TRBV5-1	-	TRBJ2-5	TGCGCCAGCAGCTTGTTTCCAGGGGCAGAGGAGACCCAGTACTTC	CASSLFPGAEETQYF
-	TRBV30	-	TRBJ1-3	TGTGCCTGGAGTGTAAGGAGTTTCGGAAACACCATATATTTT	CAWSVRSFGNTIYF
-	TRBV2	TRBD1	TRBJ1-5	TGTGCCAGCAGTGAACGGGACAGTAGCAATCAGCCCCAGCATTTT	CASSERDSSNQPQHF
-	TRBV2	-	TRBJ2-1	TGTGCCAGCAGTGCGGCTAGCTTCGGGTCCAATGAGCAGTTCTTC	CASSAASFGSNEQFF
-	TRBV28	-	TRBJ2-5	TGTGCCAGCAGTTTAAGAGGGCCGGAGACCCAGTACTTC	CASSLRGPETQYF
-	TRBV7-9	-	TRBJ1-6	TGTGCCAGCAGGGTTCTATCTAATTCACCCCTCCACTTT	CASRVLSNSPLHF
-	TRBV10-3	-	TRBJ2-3	TGTGCCACCCAAGAGGCTGGGGATACGCAGTATTTT	CATQEAGDTQYF
-	TRBV5-1	TRBD2	TRBJ2-3	TGCGCCAGCAGCCCGAAGCGGGGGGGCGATACGCAGTATTTT	CASSPKRGGDTQYF
-	TRBV7-9	TRBD1	TRBJ1-2	TGTGCCAGCAGCTCCCCATGGACAGGGAACTATGGCTACACCTTC	CASSSPWTGNYGYTF
-	TRBV9	TRBD1	TRBJ1-1	TGTGCCAGCAGCGTCGGGCCCGAGGGACAGATGGGGATTGGCACTGAAGCTTTCTTT	CASSVGPEGQMGIGTEAFF